This T cell receptor beta chain came from a study of molecular identifiers for immune sequencing clone quantification. At the level of the study: With replicates, the RNA of 20,000 or 100,000 naive CD8 cells was split five ways and four were sequenced.

Overall study results and limits: More than 99% of effector molecules, versus under 1% of naive-cell molecules, belonged to clones above 20 RNA copies.

A CD8+CD4-CCR7+CD45RA+ gate was used to sort naive CD8 T cells. With listed TCR primers and previously described methods, bulk TCR libraries were prepared. In TCRdb, the PCR reads were re-called with MiXCR into one record per CDR3 protein. The table lists about 640,000 distinct CDR3 sequences, 20% of them singletons, with around 0.86% in the top ten. This clonotype was observed many times. The antigen is not known. Looked up from germline, CDR1 is DFQATT and CDR2 is SNEGSKA (reference sequence). V lost 3 bases to trimming and J lost 7 bases, with 21 bases between them. The CDR3 is 15 residues long. The TCR comes from a human donor in good health. Some libraries in this study had Jurkat cell RNA spiked in. The chain carries TRBV20-1 and TRBJ2-5; D unclear. The sample was naive CD8+ T cells from blood, with Jurkat cell RNA spiked in. Subset denoted: FACS-sorted CD8+CD4-CCR7+CD45RA+ naive T cells. This CDR3 reads CSASWTAANGWTQYF. The CDR3 nucleotides read TGCAGTGCTAGTTGGACCGCGGCCAACGGCTGGACCCAGTACTTC.